Presented here are 31 T cell receptor beta chains from one specimen sequenced in a study of control samples from healthy donors and cancer patients (dated by TCRdb to the early 2020s). The library relied on the immunoSEQ multiplex PCR assay. TCRdb's version of the immuneACCESS table is confined to in-frame rearrangements and falls short of the full clone set. An unresolved V gene accounts for under half of the shortfall where checked; the remainder is of unknown origin. The sample table holds some 250,000 clones, of which more than 65% were seen once. The leading ten clones occupy more than 10% of the sample. Sequencing was performed on PBMCs. The source of these receptors is a woman aged 60 to 75 with lung cancer.

The rearrangement links TRBV5-1 to TRBJ2-5; the D is unclear. Between the trimmed V and J ends, which lost 0 bases and 5 bases, there was a span of 8 bases. The CDR3 sequence is 13 residues long. Germline V gives CDR1 SGHRS, CDR2 YFSETQ. The CDR3 DNA is TGCGCCAGCAGCTTGGGGCAGACGGAGACCCAGTACTTC. Translating gives CASSLGQTETQYF. Full variable domain (rest looked up from reference TRBV5-1 and TRBJ2-5): KAGVTQTPRYLIKTRGQQVTLSCSPISGHRSVSWYQQTPGQGLQFLFEYFSETQRNKGNFPGRFSGRQFSNSRSEMNVSTLELGDSALYLCASSLGQTETQYFGPGTRLLVL.

This clone was seen only once. The J gene is TRBJ1-2, the V gene TRBV19; D is possibly TRBD1 (6 bases). Trimming removed 4 bases from V and 5 bases from J, with 17 bases in between. Germline CDR1 and CDR2: LNHDA and SQIVND (reference sequence). This CDR3 has 15 amino acids. The CDR3 sequence: CASSTTGGGGYGYTF. CDR3 in DNA: TGTGCCAGTAGTACCACAGGCGGGGGCGGATATGGCTACACCTTC. Full variable domain (outside the CDR3, taken from reference TRBV19 and TRBJ1-2): DGGITQSPKYLFRKEGQNVTLSCEQNLNHDAMYWYRQDPGQGLRLIYYSQIVNDFQKGDIAEGYSVSREKKESFPLTVTSAQKNPTAFYLCASSTTGGGGYGYTFGSGTRLTVV.

This clone was counted once. The rearrangement uses TRBV6-2 or TRBV6-3 and TRBJ1-5, with 9 nucleotides matching TRBD1. The germline V gene has CDR1 MNHEY and CDR2 SVGEGT. V dropped 0 bases and J dropped 6; count of bases not matched to a gene: 6. The length of the CDR3 is 16 residues. CDR3 amino acids: CASSYSRTGEGQPQHF. The CDR3 coding sequence is TGTGCCAGCAGTTACTCAAGGACAGGGGAAGGTCAGCCCCAGCATTTT.

The V gene is TRBV19, the J gene TRBJ2-1; 7 bases map to TRBD2. The CDR3 totals 15 residues. Losses at the gene ends were 5 bases for V and 5 bases for J; bases not matched to a gene: 9. CDR1 and CDR2 from the germline V gene are LNHDA and SQIVND (reference sequence). CDR3 amino acids: CASSLPAGVNNEQFF. Here the CDR3 DNA reads TGTGCCAGTAGTCTCCCGGCGGGGGTCAACAATGAGCAGTTCTTC.

The chain is built from TRBV7-9 and TRBJ2-7; 9 bases are a match to TRBD2. The germline V gene has CDR1 SEHNR and CDR2 FQNEAQ (reference sequence). CDR3 length: 14 amino acids. V lost 6 bases and J lost 2; bases outside the gene matches: 5. The CDR3 spells CASRLSGSTYEQYF. The CDR3 DNA follows: TGTGCCAGCAGGCTTAGCGGGAGTACCTACGAGCAGTACTTC.

Of note for this clone: This same CDR3 is encoded by further DNA sequences in the sample. The V gene is TRBV28, the J gene TRBJ1-4; TRBD1 matches 7 bases. The CDR3 extends over 15 amino acids. The trim removed 6 bases at V and 0 bases at J, leaving 4 bases unmatched. Germline V CDR1 and CDR2: MDHEN, SYDVKM. CDR3 DNA: TGTGCCAGCAGAGGGACAGACGCAACTAATGAAAAACTGTTTTTT. The encoded protein is CASRGTDATNEKLFF.

The V and J genes are TRBV28 and TRBJ1-1, with D perhaps matching TRBD1 (5 bases). Germline V gene lookup returns CDR1 MDHEN and CDR2 SYDVKM. V lost 2 bases to trimming and J lost 4 bases, with 14 bases between them. The CDR3 has 15 amino acids. The CDR3 DNA reads TGTGCCAGCAGTTTAATTGGGAGGGGAGGCACTGAAGCTTTCTTT. It encodes CASSLIGRGGTEAFF. Drawing the rest from reference TRBV28 and TRBJ1-1, the complete variable domain is DVKVTQSSRYLVKRTGEKVFLECVQDMDHENMFWYRQDPGLGLRLIYFSYDVKMKEKGDIPEGYSVSREKKERFSLILESASTNQTSMYLCASSLIGRGGTEAFFGQGTRLTVV.

This chain joins TRBV24-1 and TRBJ2-7; 8 bases are a match to TRBD1. Germline CDR1 is KGHDR and CDR2 is SFDVKD. V trimming: 4 bases; J trimming: 5 bases; junction bases outside the gene matches: 9. The CDR3 runs 15 residues. The CDR3 DNA reads TGTGCCACCAGTGACCCTGGACAGGGTCTAAACGAGCAGTACTTC. Translation gives CATSDPGQGLNEQYF.

The genes are TRBV5-1 and TRBJ2-1; D gene ambiguous. The CDR3 extends over 11 amino acids. Per germline, CDR1 SGHRS and CDR2 YFSETQ. Trimming shortened V by 4 bases and J by 4 bases, and 3 bases separated the two germline ends. CDR3 DNA: TGCGCCAGCAGCCGGTACAATGAGCAGTTCTTC. Its protein product is CASSRYNEQFF.

J is TRBJ2-5 and V is TRBV15, with TRBD2 matching 10 bases. This CDR3 has 18 residues. The germline CDR1 and CDR2 sequences are LNHNV and YYDKDF (reference sequence). The V and J ends lost 0 bases and 4 bases, in that order; junction bases with no gene match: 11. The CDR3 DNA is TGTGCCACCAGCAGAGACCCCGGCCTAGCGGGGGTGGGAGAGACCCAGTACTTC. This codes for CATSRDPGLAGVGETQYF.

The chain uses TRBV25-1 and TRBJ1-2; D unresolved. Germline V gives CDR1 MGHDK, CDR2 SYGVNS. The CDR3 is 14 amino acids. V gave up 3 bases and J gave up 8 bases, with 16 bases separating them. The CDR3 is CASSDPRLTEGYTF. DNA of the CDR3: TGTGCCAGCAGTGATCCTCGGTTGACCGAGGGCTACACCTTC.

The V call is TRBV9, the J call TRBJ2-5; 7 positions match TRBD1. Trimming removed 1 base from V and 4 bases from J; junction bases left unmatched: 7. The germline CDR1 and CDR2 sequences are SGDLS and YYNGEE. The CDR3 runs 15 residues. The CDR3, as DNA: TGTGCCAGCAGCGTAAATCCGGGACAGATAGAGACCCAGTACTTC. It translates to CASSVNPGQIETQYF.

This clone was seen a handful of times. V usage is TRBV5-1 and J usage is TRBJ2-1; 9 nucleotides align to TRBD2. This CDR3 is 15 amino acids long. The V gene end was trimmed by 4 bases and the J gene end by 3 bases; junction bases not matched to a gene: 5. In germline, CDR1 is SGHRS, CDR2 YFSETQ. The DNA for the CDR3 is TGCGCCAGCAGCGTAATGACTAGCGGCTACAATGAGCAGTTCTTC. Translation gives CASSVMTSGYNEQFF.

The chain links TRBV5-4 to TRBJ1-2, with D possibly being TRBD1 (6 bases). CDR3 size: 14 residues. The germline V gene encodes CDR1 SGHNT and CDR2 YYREEE (reference sequence). V lost 0 bases and J 8 bases, leaving 14 bases between the germline ends. The DNA for the CDR3 is TGTGCCAGCAGCTTGGGGGGGAGGGGGGAAGGCTACACCTTC. This encodes CASSLGGRGEGYTF.

A remark on this clone: The same CDR3 arises from other DNA sequences in this sample as well. The chain is built from TRBV20-1 and TRBJ1-2; D gene uncertain. The CDR3 runs to 10 residues. With 1 base removed from V and 5 bases from J, the gap between germline ends came to 2 bases. Germline V gene sequence: CDR1 DFQATT, CDR2 SNEGSKA (reference sequence). The CDR3 protein is CSARAYGYTF. The CDR3 nucleotides read TGCAGTGCTAGAGCGTATGGCTACACCTTC.

The V call is TRBV5-6, the J call TRBJ2-5; 7 bases align to TRBD2. The CDR3 sequence is 14 residues long. CDR1 SGHDT and CDR2 YYEEEE come from the germline V gene. V trimming: 4 bases; J trimming: 2 bases; junction bases outside the gene matches: 5. In nucleotides, the CDR3 is TGTGCCAGCAGCGGATTGGGGGGGCAAGAGACCCAGTACTTC. Translated: CASSGLGGQETQYF.

This clone was observed a few times. The chain carries TRBV18 and TRBJ2-1, with TRBD2 matching over 11 bases. CDR1 is KGHSH, CDR2 LQKENI, per germline. The CDR3 has 15 residues. The V segment lost 8 bases and the J segment 8 bases; nucleotides outside the gene matches: 11. Here the CDR3 DNA reads TGTGCCAGCACAGACTCCTTAGCGGGAGGGGATGAGCAGTTCTTC. Translation gives CASTDSLAGGDEQFF.

V usage is TRBV5-1 and J usage is TRBJ1-5; no firm D call. The CDR3 spans 15 residues. The germline V gene encodes CDR1 SGHRS and CDR2 YFSETQ. The germline V and J ends were trimmed by 4 bases and 0 bases, with 11 bases remaining between them. The CDR3 reads CASSQMPGSNQPQHF. The CDR3 DNA reads TGCGCCAGCAGCCAAATGCCAGGTAGCAATCAGCCCCAGCATTTT.

In DNA, the CDR3 is TGTGCCAGCAGCTTGGGGACAGCGAACACCGGGGAGCTGTTTTTT. Translated: CASSLGTANTGELFF. The chain uses TRBV5-5 and TRBJ2-2; the D gene is possibly TRBD1 (6 bases). Germline loops: CDR1 SGHKS, CDR2 YYEKEE (reference sequence). CDR3 size: 15 residues. Trimming took 0 bases from V and 0 from J, leaving 6 bases between them.

This chain links TRBV5-1 with TRBJ2-6; 7 bases are shared with TRBD1. The CDR3 is 15 amino acids. The germline V gene has CDR1 SGHRS and CDR2 YFSETQ. V was pared by 4 bases and J by 2 bases, with 3 bases of the junction left unmatched. This CDR3 is CASSIDRAGANVLTF. DNA of the CDR3: TGCGCCAGCAGCATAGACAGGGCTGGGGCCAACGTCCTGACTTTC.

The chain couples TRBV4-1 to TRBJ1-1; TRBD1 matches 7 bases. This CDR3 contains 15 residues. Germline trimming cut 4 bases from V and 4 bases from J; bases unmatched to any gene: 9. CDR1 and CDR2 from the germline V gene are MGHRA and YSYEKL. CDR3 loop: CASSPHRGTGTEAFF. The CDR3 nucleotides are TGCGCCAGCAGCCCGCACAGGGGTACGGGCACTGAAGCTTTCTTT.

The chain carries TRBV6-6 and TRBJ1-1; TRBD1 matches 8 bases. The CDR3 sequence is 14 residues long. V was pared by 6 bases and J by 4 bases, with 7 bases of the junction left unmatched. Germline V gene sequence: CDR1 MNHNY, CDR2 SVGAGI (reference sequence). The CDR3, as DNA: TGTGCCAGCAGGCCAGGGGGCGCGGTCACTGAAGCTTTCTTT. It codes for CASRPGGAVTEAFF.

The chain uses TRBV19 and TRBJ1-2; D not certain. V dropped 1 base and J dropped 0 bases, with 9 bases sitting between them. Germline V lookup: CDR1 LNHDA, CDR2 SQIVND (reference sequence). The CDR3 has 15 residues. The CDR3 nucleotides read TGTGCCAGTAGTATAGGACTAGAAGCTAACTATGGCTACACCTTC. It specifies CASSIGLEANYGYTF. Filled out from reference TRBV19 and TRBJ1-2, the complete variable domain reads DGGITQSPKYLFRKEGQNVTLSCEQNLNHDAMYWYRQDPGQGLRLIYYSQIVNDFQKGDIAEGYSVSREKKESFPLTVTSAQKNPTAFYLCASSIGLEANYGYTFGSGTRLTVV.

The chain links TRBV6-1 to TRBJ2-6; a possible D gene is TRBD2 (5 bases). The CDR3 spans 15 residues. V was clipped by 3 bases and J by 4 bases, with 10 bases between them. Germline V gene lookup returns CDR1 MNHNS and CDR2 SASEGT. The CDR3 nucleotides read TGTGCCAGCAGTGAGGAGGCAGTCGGGGCCAACGTCCTGACTTTC. Its translation: CASSEEAVGANVLTF.

V and J are TRBV4-1 and TRBJ2-6; D is ambiguous. The CDR3 runs to 17 residues. Germline lookup yields CDR1 MGHRA and CDR2 YSYEKL. Between the trimmed V and J ends, which lost 2 bases and 2 bases, there was a span of 13 bases. CDR3 in amino acids: CASSQQIGDTGANVLTF. The CDR3 DNA follows: TGCGCCAGCAGCCAACAGATAGGTGACACTGGGGCCAACGTCCTGACTTTC.

J is TRBJ2-5 and V is TRBV9; D gene ambiguous. Per germline, CDR1 SGDLS and CDR2 YYNGEE. This CDR3 is 15 amino acids long. The V end lost 2 bases, the J end lost 4 bases, and 15 bases lay between the germline ends. The DNA of the CDR3 is TGTGCCAGCAGCGTCAATCTGGGGTCGGGAGAGACCCAGTACTTC. Translating it yields CASSVNLGSGETQYF.

The chain is built from TRBV5-1 and TRBJ2-1; 11 bases are a match to TRBD2. The V gene end was trimmed by 0 bases and the J gene end by 16 bases; junction bases not matched to a gene: 12. The germline gives CDR1 SGHRS, CDR2 YFSETQ. The CDR3 loop spans 15 amino acids. The CDR3 coding sequence is TGCGCCAGCAGCTTGGCTGCTAGCGGGGGGTCCTTGGAATTCTTC. Protein: CASSLAASGGSLEFF.

The chain carries TRBV19 and TRBJ1-3, with TRBD1 matching 7 bases. J lost 2 bases, V lost 7 bases, and 8 bases had no gene match. Germline V CDR1 and CDR2: LNHDA, SQIVND (reference sequence). This CDR3 has 15 amino acids. CDR3 region: CASMSIGTAGNTIYF. CDR3 in DNA: TGTGCCAGTATGTCGATTGGGACAGCTGGAAACACCATATATTTT.

This chain links TRBV7-2 with TRBJ1-6; 7 bases agree with TRBD1. Germline loops: CDR1 SGHTA, CDR2 FQGNSA. The CDR3 has 15 amino acids. The ends lost 1 base at V and 10 bases at J; junction bases unmatched: 7. The CDR3 loop is CASSLGGQRGSPLHF. CDR3 nucleotide sequence: TGTGCCAGCAGCTTAGGGGGACAGCGAGGGTCACCCCTCCACTTT. The whole variable domain, remainder taken from reference TRBV7-2 and TRBJ1-6, is GAGVSQSPSNKVTEKGKDVELRCDPISGHTALYWYRQSLGQGLEFLIYFQGNSAPDKSGLPSDRFSAERTGGSVSTLTIQRTQQEDSAVYLCASSLGGQRGSPLHFGNGTRLTVT.

The sample holds a few counts of this clone. The rearrangement joins TRBV19 to TRBJ1-4; D possibly corresponds to TRBD1 (5 bases). Per germline, CDR1 LNHDA and CDR2 SQIVND (reference sequence). CDR3 size: 17 residues. Trimming removed 3 bases from V and 3 bases from J, with 17 bases in between. Here the CDR3 reads CASSITGGGRANEKLFF. CDR3 in DNA: TGTGCCAGTAGTATCACCGGCGGAGGCAGGGCTAATGAAAAACTGTTTTTT.

This chain's CDR3 is CASSQSSQISGNTIYF. CDR3 nucleotide sequence: TGCGCCAGCAGTCAATCCTCACAGATCTCTGGAAACACCATATATTTT. V gene TRBV5-1 combines with J gene TRBJ1-3; no clear D gene. V was clipped by 5 bases and J by 0 bases, with 15 bases between them. This CDR3 spans 16 amino acids. The germline V gene has CDR1 SGHRS and CDR2 YFSETQ.